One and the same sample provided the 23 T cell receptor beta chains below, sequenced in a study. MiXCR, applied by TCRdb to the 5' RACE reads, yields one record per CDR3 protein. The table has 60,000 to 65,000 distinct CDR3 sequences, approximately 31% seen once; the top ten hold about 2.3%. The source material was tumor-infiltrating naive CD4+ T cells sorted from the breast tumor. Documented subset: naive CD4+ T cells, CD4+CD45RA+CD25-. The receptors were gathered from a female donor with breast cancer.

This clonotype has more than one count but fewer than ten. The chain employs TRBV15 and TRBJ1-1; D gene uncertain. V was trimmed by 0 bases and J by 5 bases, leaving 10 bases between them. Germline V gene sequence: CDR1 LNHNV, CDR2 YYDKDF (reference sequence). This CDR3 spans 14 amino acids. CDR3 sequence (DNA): TGTGCCACCAGCAGAGATCTGGCAGGAACTGAAGCTTTCTTT. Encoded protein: CATSRDLAGTEAFF.

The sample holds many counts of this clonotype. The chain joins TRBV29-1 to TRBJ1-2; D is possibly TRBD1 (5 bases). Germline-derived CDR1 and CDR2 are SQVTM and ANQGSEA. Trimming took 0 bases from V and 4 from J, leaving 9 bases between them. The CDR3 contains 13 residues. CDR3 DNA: TGCAGCGTTGAAGACAGGGTCGGCTATGGCTACACCTTC. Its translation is CSVEDRVGYGYTF.

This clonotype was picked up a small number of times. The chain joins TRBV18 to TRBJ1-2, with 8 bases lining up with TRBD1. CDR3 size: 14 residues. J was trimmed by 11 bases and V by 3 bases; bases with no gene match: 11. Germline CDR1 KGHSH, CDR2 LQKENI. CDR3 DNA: TGTGCCAGCTCACCGACGGACAGGGCGTACGGTTACACCTTC. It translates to CASSPTDRAYGYTF.

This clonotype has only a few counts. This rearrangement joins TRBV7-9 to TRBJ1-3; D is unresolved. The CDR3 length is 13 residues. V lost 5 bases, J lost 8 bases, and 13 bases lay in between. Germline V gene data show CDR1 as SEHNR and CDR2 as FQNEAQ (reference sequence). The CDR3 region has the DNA TGTGCCAGCAGCCTGGCAGAGAAGTACACCATATATTTT. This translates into CASSLAEKYTIYF.

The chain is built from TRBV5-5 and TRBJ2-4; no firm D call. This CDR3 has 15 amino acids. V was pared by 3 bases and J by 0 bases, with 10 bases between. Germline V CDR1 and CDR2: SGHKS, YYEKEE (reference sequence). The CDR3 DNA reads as TGTGCCAGCAGCTCCGCGGCCGTAGCCAAAAACATTCAGTACTTC. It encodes CASSSAAVAKNIQYF.

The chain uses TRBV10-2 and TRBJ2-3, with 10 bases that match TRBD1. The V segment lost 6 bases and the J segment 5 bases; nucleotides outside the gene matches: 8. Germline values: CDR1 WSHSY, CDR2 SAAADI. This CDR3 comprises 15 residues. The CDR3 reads CASRVGQGGLDTQYF. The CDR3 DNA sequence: TGCGCCAGCAGAGTTGGACAGGGGGGACTAGATACGCAGTATTTT.

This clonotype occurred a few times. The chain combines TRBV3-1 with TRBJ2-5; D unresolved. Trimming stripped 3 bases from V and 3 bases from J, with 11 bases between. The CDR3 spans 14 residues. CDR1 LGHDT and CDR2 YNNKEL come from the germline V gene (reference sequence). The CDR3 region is CASSHPHMEETQYF. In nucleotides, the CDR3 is TGTGCCAGCAGCCACCCACATATGGAAGAGACCCAGTACTTC.

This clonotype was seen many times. CDR3 residues: CASRPQNTGELFF. The CDR3 DNA sequence: TGTGCCAGCAGACCCCAAAACACCGGGGAGCTGTTTTTT. The rearrangement links TRBV6-6 to TRBJ2-2; D unclear. The ends were cut back, 6 bases at V and 2 bases at J, with 7 bases in the middle. This CDR3 has 13 residues. CDR1 MNHNY and CDR2 SVGAGI come from the germline V gene (reference sequence).

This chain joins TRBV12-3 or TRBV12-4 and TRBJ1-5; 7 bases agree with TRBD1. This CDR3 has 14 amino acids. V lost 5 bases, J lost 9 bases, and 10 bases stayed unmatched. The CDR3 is CASSIRDSARPQHF. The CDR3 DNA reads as TGTGCCAGCAGTATCCGGGACAGCGCCCGGCCCCAGCATTTT.

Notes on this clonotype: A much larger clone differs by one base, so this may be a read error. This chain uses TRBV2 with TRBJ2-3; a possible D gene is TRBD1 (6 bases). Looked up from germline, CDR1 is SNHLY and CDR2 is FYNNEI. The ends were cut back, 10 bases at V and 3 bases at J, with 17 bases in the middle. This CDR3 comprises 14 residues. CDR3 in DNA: TGTGCCATCACAGGGCAGGGAATAACAGATACGCAGTATTTT. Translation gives CAITGQGITDTQYF.

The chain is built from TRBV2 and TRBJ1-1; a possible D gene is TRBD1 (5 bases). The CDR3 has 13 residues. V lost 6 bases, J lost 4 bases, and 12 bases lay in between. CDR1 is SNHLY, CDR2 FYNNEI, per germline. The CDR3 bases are TGTGCCAGCAGCGGGGACGCTCGCACTGAAGCTTTCTTT. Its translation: CASSGDARTEAFF.

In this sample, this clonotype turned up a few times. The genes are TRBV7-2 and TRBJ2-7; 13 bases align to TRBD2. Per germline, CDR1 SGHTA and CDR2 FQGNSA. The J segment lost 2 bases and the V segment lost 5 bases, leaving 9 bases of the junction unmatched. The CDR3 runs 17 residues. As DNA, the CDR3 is TGTGCCAGCAGCCCAGCGATACTAGCGGGAGGGCCCTACGAGCAGTACTTC. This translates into CASSPAILAGGPYEQYF.

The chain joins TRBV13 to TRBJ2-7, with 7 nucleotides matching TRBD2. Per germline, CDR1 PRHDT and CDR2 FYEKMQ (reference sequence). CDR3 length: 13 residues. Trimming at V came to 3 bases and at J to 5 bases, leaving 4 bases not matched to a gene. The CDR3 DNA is TGTGCCAGCAGCTTCCGGGGGGTACACGAGCAGTACTTC. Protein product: CASSFRGVHEQYF.

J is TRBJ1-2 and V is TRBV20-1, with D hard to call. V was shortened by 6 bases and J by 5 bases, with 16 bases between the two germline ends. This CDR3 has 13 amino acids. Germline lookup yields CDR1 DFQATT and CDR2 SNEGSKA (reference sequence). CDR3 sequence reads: CSAPRPPTYGYTF. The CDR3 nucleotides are TGCAGTGCCCCCCGTCCCCCCACATATGGCTACACCTTC.

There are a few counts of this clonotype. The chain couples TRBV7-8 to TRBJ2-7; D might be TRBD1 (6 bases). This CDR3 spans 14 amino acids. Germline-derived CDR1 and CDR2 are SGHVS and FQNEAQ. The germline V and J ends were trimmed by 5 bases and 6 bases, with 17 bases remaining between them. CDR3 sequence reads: CASSPREGQPEQYF. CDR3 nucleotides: TGTGCCAGCAGCCCTCGAGAGGGACAACCCGAGCAGTACTTC.

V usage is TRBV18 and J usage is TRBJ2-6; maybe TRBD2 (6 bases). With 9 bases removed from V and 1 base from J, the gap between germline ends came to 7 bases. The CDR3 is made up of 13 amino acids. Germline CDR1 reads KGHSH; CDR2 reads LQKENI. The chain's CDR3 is CASRESGANVLTF. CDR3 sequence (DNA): TGTGCCAGTCGGGAGTCTGGGGCCAACGTCCTGACTTTC.

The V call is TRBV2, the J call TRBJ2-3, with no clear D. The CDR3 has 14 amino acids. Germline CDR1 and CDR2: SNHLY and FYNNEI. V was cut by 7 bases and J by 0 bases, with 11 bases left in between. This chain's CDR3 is CASNLQISTDTQYF. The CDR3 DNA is TGTGCCAGCAATTTACAGATTAGCACAGATACGCAGTATTTT.

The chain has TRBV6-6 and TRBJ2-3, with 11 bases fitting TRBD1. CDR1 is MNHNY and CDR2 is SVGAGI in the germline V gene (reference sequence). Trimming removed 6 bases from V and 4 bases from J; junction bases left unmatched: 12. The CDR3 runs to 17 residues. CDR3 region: CASSPKRTGGAPDTQYF. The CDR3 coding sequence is TGTGCCAGCAGCCCGAAAAGGACAGGGGGCGCCCCAGATACGCAGTATTTT.

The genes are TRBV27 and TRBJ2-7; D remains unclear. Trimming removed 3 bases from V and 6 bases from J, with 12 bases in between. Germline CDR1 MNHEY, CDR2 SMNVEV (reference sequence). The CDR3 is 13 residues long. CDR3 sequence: CASSFPGTGEQYF. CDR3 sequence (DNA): TGTGCCAGCAGTTTCCCTGGAACGGGCGAGCAGTACTTC.

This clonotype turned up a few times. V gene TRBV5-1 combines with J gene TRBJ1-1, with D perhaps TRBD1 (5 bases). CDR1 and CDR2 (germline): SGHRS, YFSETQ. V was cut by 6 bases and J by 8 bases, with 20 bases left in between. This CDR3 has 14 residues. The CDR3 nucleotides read TGCGCCAGCACCAACCCGAGCGGGGGGGGAGAAGCTTTCTTT. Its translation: CASTNPSGGGEAFF.

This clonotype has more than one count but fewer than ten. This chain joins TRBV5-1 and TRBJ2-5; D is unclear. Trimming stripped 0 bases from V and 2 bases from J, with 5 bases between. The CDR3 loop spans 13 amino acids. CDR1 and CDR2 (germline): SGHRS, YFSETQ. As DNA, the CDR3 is TGCGCCAGCAGCTTGGAAGGACAAGAGACCCAGTACTTC. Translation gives CASSLEGQETQYF.

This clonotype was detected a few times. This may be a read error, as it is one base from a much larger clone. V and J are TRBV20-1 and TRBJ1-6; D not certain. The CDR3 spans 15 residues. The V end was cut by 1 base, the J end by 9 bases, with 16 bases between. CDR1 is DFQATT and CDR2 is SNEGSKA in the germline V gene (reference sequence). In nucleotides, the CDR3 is TGCAGTGCTAGAGGTTCTTTGGTCGAGGGTTCACCCCTCCACTTT. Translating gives CSARGSLVEGSPLHF.

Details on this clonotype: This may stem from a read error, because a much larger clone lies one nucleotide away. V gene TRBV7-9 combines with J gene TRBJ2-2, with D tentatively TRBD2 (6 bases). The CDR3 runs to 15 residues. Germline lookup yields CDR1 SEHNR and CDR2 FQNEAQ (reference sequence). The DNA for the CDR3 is TGTGCCAGCAGCTTAGATGCGGGGAACACCGGGGAGCCGTTTTTT. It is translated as CASSLDAGNTGEPFF.